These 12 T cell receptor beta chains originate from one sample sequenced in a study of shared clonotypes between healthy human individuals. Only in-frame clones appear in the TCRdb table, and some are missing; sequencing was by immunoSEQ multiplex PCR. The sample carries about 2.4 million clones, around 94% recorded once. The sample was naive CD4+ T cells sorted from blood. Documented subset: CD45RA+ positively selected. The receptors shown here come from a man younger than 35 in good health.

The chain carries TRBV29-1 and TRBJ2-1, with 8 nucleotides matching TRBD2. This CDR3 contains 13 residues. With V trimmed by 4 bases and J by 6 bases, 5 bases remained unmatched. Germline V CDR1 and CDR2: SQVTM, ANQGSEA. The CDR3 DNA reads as TGCAGCGTTGTGCGGGGGGCCAGCAATGAGCAGTTCTTC. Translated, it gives CSVVRGASNEQFF.

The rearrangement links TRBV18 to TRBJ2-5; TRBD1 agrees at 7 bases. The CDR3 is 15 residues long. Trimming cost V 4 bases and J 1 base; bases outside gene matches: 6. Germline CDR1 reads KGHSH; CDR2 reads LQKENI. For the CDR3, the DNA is TGTGCCAGCTCACGACGACAGGGCCCCCAAGAGACCCAGTACTTC. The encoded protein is CASSRRQGPQETQYF.

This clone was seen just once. In nucleotides, the CDR3 is TGTGCCAGCAGCCCCAGGACCCAACTCACAGATACGCAGTATTTT. Residues: CASSPRTQLTDTQYF. V gene TRBV7-2 combines with J gene TRBJ2-3; D unclear. Germline CDR1 is SGHTA and CDR2 is FQGNSA. With 5 bases removed from V and 2 bases from J, the gap between germline ends came to 14 bases. The CDR3 loop spans 15 amino acids.

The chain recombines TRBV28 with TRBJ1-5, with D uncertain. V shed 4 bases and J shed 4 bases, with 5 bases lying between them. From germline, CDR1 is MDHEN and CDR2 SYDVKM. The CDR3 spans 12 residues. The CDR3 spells CASSYPNQPQHF. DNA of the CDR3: TGTGCCAGCAGTTACCCGAATCAGCCCCAGCATTTT.

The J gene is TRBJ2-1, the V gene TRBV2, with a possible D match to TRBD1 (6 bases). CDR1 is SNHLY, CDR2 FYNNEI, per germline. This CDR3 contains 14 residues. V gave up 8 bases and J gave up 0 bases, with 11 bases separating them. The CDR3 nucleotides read TGTGCCAGCTGCGGACAGCGCTCCTACAATGAGCAGTTCTTC. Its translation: CASCGQRSYNEQFF.

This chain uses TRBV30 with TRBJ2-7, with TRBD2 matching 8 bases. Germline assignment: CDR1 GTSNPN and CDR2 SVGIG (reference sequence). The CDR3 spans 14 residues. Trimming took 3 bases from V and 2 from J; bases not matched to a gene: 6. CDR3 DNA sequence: TGTGCCTGGAGCTACGGACTAGCTCCCTACGAGCAGTACTTC. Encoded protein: CAWSYGLAPYEQYF.

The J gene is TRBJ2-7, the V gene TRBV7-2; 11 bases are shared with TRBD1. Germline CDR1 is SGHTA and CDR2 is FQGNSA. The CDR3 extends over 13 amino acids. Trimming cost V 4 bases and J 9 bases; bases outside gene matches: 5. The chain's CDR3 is CASSSGQGVMQYF. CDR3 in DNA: TGTGCCAGCAGCTCGGGACAGGGGGTAATGCAGTACTTC.

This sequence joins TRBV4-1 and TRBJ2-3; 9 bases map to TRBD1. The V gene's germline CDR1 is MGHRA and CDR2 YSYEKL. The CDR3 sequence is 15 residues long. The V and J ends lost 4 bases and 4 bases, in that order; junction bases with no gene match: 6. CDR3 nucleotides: TGCGCCAGCAGCCCCCAGACAGGGGGAGCAGATACGCAGTATTTT. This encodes CASSPQTGGADTQYF.

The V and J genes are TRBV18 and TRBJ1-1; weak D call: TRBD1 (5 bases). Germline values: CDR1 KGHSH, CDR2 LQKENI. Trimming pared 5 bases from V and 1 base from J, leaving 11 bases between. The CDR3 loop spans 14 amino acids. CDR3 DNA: TGTGCCAGCTCATCCTCGGGACGGAACACTGAAGCTTTCTTT. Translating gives CASSSSGRNTEAFF.

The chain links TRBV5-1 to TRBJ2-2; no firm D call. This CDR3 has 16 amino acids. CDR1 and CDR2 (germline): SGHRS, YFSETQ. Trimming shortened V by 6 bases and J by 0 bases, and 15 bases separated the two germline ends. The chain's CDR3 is CASTFRVTANTGELFF. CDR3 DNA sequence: TGCGCCAGCACCTTTCGGGTAACCGCGAACACCGGGGAGCTGTTTTTT.

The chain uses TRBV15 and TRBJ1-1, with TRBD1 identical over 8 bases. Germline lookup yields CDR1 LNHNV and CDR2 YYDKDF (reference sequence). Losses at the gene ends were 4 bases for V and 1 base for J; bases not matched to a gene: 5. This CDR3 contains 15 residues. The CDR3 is CATSNPGGANTEAFF. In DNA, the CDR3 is TGTGCCACCAGCAATCCAGGGGGCGCGAACACTGAAGCTTTCTTT.

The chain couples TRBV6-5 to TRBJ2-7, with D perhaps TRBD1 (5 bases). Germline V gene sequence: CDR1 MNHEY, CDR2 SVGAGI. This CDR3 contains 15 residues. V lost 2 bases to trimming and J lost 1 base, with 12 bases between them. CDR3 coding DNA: TGTGCCAGCAGTTACCTCCCCACAGGTTCCTACGAGCAGTACTTC. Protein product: CASSYLPTGSYEQYF.